The 2 T cell receptor beta chains presented below share a single source sample, sequenced in a study of patients and donors after allogeneic stem cell transplantation. TCRdb analysed the RT-PCR reads with MiXCR anew, one entry per CDR3 protein. The sample has roughly 140,000 distinct CDR3 sequences, approximately 40% seen once. Sequenced material: blood, either unsorted or a sorted T cell fraction (not recorded which). The receptor set was obtained from a human donor who was either an allogeneic HSCT recipient or a stem cell or donor lymphocyte infusion donor (not recorded which). It is not recorded whose cells these are; they may come from a transplant donor.

This chain joins TRBV20-1 and TRBJ2-7; tentative D call: TRBD1 (6 bases). Germline CDR1 reads DFQATT; CDR2 reads SNEGSKA (reference sequence). The CDR3 runs to 13 residues. V was pared by 5 bases and J by 3 bases, with 14 bases between. CDR3 sequence reads: CSAGSGTYYEQYF. The CDR3 DNA reads TGCAGTGCTGGATCCGGGACATACTACGAGCAGTACTTC.

The chain uses TRBV6-5 and TRBJ2-5; the D is unclear. Trimming stripped 3 bases from V and 0 bases from J, with 5 bases between. The CDR3 has 13 residues. Germline lookup yields CDR1 MNHEY and CDR2 SVGAGI. The CDR3 is CASSYDNQETQYF. DNA for the CDR3: TGTGCCAGCAGTTATGATAACCAAGAGACCCAGTACTTC.